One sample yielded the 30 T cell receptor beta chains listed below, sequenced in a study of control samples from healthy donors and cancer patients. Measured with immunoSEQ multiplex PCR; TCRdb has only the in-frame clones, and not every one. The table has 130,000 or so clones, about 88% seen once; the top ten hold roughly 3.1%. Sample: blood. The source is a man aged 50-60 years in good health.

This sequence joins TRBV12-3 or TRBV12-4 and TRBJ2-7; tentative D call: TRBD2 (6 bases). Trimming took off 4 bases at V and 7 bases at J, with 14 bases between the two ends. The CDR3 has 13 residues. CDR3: CASSYGGVGEQYF. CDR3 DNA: TGTGCCAGCAGTTACGGGGGAGTAGGGGAGCAGTACTTC.

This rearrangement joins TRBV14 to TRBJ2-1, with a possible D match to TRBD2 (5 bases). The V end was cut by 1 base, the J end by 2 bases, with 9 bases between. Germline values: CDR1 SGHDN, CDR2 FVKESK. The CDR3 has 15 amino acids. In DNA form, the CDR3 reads TGTGCCAGCAGCCAAGTCCGGGGAGCCTACAATGAGCAGTTCTTC. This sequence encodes CASSQVRGAYNEQFF.

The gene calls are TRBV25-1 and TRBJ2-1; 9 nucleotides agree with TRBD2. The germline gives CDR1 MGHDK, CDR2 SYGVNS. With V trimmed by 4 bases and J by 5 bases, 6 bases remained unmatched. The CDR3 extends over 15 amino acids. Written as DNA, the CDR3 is TGTGCCAGCAGTGGACAGGCTAGCGGGGACAATGAGCAGTTCTTC. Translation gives CASSGQASGDNEQFF.

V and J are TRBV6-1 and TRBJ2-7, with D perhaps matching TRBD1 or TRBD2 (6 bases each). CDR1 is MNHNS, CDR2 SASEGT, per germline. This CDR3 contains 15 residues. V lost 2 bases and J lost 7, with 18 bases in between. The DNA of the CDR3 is TGTGCCAGCAGTGAATTTTCGGGGGCGTCGCGAGAGCAGTACTTC. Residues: CASSEFSGASREQYF.

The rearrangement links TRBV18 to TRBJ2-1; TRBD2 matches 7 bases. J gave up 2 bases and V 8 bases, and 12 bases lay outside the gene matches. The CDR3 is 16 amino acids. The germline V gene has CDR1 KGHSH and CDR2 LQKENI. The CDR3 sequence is CASGAYPGTTYNEQFF. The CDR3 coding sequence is TGTGCCAGCGGCGCCTACCCCGGGACTACCTACAATGAGCAGTTCTTC.

The DNA for the CDR3 is TGTGCCAGCAGCCAAGATAGATTGTGTGTGGAAGAGTGGGGAAAACTGTTTTTT. Translated, it gives CASSQDRLCVEEWGKLFF. The rearrangement joins TRBV14 to TRBJ1-4; no clear D. V was cut by 0 bases and J by 10 bases, with 24 bases left in between. CDR1 and CDR2 (germline): SGHDN, FVKESK. The CDR3 totals 18 residues.

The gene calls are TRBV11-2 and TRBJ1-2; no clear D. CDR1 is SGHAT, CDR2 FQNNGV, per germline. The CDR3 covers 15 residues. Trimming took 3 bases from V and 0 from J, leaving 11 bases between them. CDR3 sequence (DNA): TGTGCCAGCAGCTTTTCCAGCGGGGCTAACTATGGCTACACCTTC. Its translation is CASSFSSGANYGYTF.

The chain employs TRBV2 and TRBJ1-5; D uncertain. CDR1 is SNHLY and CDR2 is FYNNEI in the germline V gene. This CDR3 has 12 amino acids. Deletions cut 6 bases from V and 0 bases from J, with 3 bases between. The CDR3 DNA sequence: TGTGCCAGCAGGGATAGCAATCAGCCCCAGCATTTT. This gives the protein CASRDSNQPQHF.

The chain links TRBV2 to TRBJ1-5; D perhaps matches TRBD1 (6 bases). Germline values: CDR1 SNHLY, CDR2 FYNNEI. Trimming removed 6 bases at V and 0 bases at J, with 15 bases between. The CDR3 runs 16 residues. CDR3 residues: CASRGARGVSNQPQHF. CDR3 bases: TGTGCCAGCAGGGGGGCCCGGGGGGTTAGCAATCAGCCCCAGCATTTT.

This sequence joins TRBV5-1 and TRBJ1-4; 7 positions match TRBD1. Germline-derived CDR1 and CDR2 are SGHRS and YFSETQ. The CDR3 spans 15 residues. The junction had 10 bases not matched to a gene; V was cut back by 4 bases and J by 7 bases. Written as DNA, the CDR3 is TGCGCCAGCAGCCAAGGAGCTACAGGGGTTGAAAAACTGTTTTTT. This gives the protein CASSQGATGVEKLFF.

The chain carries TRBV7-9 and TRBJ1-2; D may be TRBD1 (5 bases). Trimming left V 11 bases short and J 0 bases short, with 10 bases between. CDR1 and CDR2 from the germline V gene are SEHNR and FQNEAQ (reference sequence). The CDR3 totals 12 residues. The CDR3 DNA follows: TGTGCCGGGGGGTCGGCTAACTATGGCTACACCTTC. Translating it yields CAGGSANYGYTF. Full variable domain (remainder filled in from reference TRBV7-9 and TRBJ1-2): DTGVSQNPRHKITKRGQNVTFRCDPISEHNRLYWYRQTLGQGPEFLTYFQNEAQLEKSRLLSDRFSAERPKGSFSTLEIQRTEQGDSAMYLCAGGSANYGYTFGSGTRLTVV.

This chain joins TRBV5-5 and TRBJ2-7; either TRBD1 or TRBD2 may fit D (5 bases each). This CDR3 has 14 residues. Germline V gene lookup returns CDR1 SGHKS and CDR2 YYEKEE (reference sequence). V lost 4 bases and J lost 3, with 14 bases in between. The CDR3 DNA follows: TGTGCCAGCAGCCCGGGCCAGAGGGGCTACGAGCAGTACTTC. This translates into CASSPGQRGYEQYF.

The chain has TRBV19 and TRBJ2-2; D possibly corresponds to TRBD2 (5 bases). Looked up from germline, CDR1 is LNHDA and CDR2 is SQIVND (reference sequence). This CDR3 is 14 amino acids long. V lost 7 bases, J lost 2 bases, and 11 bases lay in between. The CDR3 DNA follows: TGTGCCAGTATCCCGAGGGTTAACACCGGGGAGCTGTTTTTT. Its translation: CASIPRVNTGELFF.

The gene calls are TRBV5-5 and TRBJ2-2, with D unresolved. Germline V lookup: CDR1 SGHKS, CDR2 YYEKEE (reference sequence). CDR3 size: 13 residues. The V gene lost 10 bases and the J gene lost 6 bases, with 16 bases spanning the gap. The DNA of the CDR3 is TGTGCCTCTGAACTGGTAGTCGCCGGGGAGCTGTTTTTT. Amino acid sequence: CASELVVAGELFF.

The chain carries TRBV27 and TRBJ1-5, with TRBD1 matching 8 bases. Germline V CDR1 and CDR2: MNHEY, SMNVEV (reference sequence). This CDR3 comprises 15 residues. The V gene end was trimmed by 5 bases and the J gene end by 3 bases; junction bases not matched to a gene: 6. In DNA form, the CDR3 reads TGTGCCAGCAGTCCGCGGGACAGGCCCAATCAGCCCCAGCATTTT. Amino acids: CASSPRDRPNQPQHF.

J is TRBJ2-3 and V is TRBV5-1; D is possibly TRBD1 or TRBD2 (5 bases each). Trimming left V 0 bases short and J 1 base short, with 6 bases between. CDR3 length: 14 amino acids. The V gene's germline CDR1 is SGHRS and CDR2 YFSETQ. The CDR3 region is CASSLGDRTDTQYF. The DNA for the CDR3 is TGCGCCAGCAGCTTGGGGGACCGCACAGATACGCAGTATTTT.

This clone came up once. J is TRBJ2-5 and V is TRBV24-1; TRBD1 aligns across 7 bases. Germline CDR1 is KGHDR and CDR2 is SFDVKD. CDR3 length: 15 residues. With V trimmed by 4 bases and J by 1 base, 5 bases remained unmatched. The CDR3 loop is CATSDLGGFQETQYF. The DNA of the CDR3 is TGTGCCACCAGTGACCTAGGGGGCTTCCAAGAGACCCAGTACTTC.

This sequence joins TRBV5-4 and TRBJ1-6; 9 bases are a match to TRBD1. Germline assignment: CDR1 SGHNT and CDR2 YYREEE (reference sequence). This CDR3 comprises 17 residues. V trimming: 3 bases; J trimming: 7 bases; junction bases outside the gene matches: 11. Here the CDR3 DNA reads TGTGCCAGCAGCTCGATTGTGCCCGGGACAGGGAATTCACCCCTCCACTTT. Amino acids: CASSSIVPGTGNSPLHF.

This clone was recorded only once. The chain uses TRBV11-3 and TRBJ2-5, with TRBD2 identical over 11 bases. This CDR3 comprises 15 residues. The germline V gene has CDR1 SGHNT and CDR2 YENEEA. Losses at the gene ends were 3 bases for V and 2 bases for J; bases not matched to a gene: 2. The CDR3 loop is CASSFPSGGQETQYF. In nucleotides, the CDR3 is TGTGCCAGCAGCTTTCCTAGCGGGGGGCAAGAGACCCAGTACTTC.

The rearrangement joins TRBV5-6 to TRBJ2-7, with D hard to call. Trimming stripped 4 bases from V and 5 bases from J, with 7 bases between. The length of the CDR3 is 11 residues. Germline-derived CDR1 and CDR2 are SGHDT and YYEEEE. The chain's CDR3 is CASSLSHEQYF. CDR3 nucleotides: TGTGCCAGCAGCCTATCTCACGAGCAGTACTTC.

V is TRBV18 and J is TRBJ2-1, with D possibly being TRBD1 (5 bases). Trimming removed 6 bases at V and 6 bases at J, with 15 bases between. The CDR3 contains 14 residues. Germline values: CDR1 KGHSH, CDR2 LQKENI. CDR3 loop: CASSRQTESNEQFF. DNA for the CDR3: TGTGCCAGCTCCAGACAGACTGAATCCAATGAGCAGTTCTTC.

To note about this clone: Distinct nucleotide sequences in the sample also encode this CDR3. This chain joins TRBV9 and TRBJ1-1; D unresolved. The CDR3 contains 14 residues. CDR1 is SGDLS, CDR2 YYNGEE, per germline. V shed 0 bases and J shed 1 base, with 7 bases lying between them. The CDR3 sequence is CASSVGRGNTEAFF. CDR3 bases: TGTGCCAGCAGCGTAGGTCGGGGGAACACTGAAGCTTTCTTT.

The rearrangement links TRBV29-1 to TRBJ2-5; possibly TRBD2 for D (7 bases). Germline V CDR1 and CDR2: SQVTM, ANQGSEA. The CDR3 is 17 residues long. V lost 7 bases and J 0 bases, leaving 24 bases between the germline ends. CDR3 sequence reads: CSAAKSGGDLYQETQYF. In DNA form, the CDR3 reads TGCAGCGCTGCTAAATCGGGGGGCGATTTGTACCAAGAGACCCAGTACTTC.

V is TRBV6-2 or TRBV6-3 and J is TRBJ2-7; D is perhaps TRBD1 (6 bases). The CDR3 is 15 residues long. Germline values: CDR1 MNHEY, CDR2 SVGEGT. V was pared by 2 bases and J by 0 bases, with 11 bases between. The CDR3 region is CASSYEGDSSYEQYF. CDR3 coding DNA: TGTGCCAGCAGTTACGAGGGGGATAGCTCCTACGAGCAGTACTTC.

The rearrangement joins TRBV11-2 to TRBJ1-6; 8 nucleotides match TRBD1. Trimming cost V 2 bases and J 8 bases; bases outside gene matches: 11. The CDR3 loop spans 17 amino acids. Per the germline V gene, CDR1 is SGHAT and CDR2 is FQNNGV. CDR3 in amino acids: CASSLRVGGQGYSPLHF. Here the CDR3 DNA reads TGTGCCAGCAGCTTAAGGGTCGGCGGACAGGGTTATTCACCCCTCCACTTT.

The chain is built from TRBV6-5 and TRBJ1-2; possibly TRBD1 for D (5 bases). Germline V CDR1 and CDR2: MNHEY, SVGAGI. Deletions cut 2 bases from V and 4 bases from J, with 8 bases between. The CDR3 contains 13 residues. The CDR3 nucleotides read TGTGCCAGCAGTTACCAGGGTGCCTATGGCTACACCTTC. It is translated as CASSYQGAYGYTF.

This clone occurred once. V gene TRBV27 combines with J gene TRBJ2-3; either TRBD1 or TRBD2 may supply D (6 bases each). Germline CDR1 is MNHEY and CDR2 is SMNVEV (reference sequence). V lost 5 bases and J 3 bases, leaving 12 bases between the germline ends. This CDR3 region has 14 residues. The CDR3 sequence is CASSKGGPTDTQYF. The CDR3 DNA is TGTGCCAGCAGTAAGGGGGGCCCTACAGATACGCAGTATTTT.

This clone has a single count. The CDR3 sequence is CASSYPGSYEQYF. The DNA of the CDR3 is TGTGCCAGCAGTTACCCCGGCTCCTACGAGCAGTACTTC. V usage is TRBV6-6 and J usage is TRBJ2-7, with unresolved D. Trimming shortened V by 2 bases and J by 0 bases, and 5 bases separated the two germline ends. Germline CDR1 is MNHNY and CDR2 is SVGAGI (reference sequence). The CDR3 sequence is 13 residues long.

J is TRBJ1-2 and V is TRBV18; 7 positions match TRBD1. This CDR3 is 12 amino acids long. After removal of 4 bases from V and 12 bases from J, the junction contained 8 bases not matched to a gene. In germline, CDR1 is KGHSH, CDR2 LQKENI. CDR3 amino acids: CASSQLQGSDTF. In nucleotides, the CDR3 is TGTGCCAGCTCACAACTACAGGGGAGTGACACCTTC.

CDR3 loop: CASSSPRDIYGYTF. CDR3 sequence (DNA): TGTGCCAGCAGTAGCCCCCGGGACATCTATGGCTACACCTTC. The rearrangement links TRBV28 to TRBJ1-2, with D perhaps TRBD1 (6 bases). CDR1 and CDR2 from the germline V gene are MDHEN and SYDVKM. Between the trimmed V and J ends, which lost 5 bases and 4 bases, there was a span of 14 bases. CDR3 length: 14 amino acids.